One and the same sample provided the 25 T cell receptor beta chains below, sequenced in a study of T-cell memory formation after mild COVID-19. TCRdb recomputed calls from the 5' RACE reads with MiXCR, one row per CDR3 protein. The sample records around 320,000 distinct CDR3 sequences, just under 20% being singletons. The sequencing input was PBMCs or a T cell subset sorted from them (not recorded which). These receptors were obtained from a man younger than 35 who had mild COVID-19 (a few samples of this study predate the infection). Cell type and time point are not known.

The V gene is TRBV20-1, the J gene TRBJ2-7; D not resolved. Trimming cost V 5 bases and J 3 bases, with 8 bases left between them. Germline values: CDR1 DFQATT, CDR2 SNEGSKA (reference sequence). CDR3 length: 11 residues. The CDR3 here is CSAANDYEQYV. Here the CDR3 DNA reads TGCAGTGCTGCCAACGACTACGAGCAGTACGTC.

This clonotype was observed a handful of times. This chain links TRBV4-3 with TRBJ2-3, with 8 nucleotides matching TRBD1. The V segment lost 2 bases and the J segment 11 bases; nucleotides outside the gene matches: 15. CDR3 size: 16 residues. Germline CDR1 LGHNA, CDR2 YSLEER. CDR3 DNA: TGCGCCAGCAGCCAACAAGGGGACAGGAGGATCCTGAAGCAGTATTTT. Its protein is CASSQQGDRRILKQYF.

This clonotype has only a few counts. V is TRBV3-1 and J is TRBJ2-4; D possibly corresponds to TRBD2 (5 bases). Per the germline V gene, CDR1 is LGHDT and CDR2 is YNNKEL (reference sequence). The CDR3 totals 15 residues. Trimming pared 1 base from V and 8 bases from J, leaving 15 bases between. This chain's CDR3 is CASSQAHREADIQYF. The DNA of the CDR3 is TGTGCCAGCAGCCAAGCCCATAGGGAAGCGGACATTCAGTACTTC.

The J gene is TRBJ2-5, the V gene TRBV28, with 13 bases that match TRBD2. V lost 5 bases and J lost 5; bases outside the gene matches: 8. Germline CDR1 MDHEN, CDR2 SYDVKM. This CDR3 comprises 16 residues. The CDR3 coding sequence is TGTGCCAGCAGTCTCGGACTAGCGGGGGCCCGGGAGACCCAGTACTTC. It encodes CASSLGLAGARETQYF.

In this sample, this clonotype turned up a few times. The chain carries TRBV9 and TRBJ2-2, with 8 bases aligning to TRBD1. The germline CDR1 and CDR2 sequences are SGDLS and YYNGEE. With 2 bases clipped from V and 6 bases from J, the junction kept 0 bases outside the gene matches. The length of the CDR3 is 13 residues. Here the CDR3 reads CASSVTGAGELFF. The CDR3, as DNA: TGTGCCAGCAGCGTGACAGGGGCCGGGGAGCTGTTTTTT.

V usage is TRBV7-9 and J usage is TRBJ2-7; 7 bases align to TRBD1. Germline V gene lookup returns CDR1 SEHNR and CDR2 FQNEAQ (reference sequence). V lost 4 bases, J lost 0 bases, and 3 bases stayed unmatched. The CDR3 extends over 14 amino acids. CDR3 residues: CASSWTGSSYEQYF. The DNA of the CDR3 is TGTGCCAGCAGCTGGACAGGCAGCTCCTACGAGCAGTACTTC.

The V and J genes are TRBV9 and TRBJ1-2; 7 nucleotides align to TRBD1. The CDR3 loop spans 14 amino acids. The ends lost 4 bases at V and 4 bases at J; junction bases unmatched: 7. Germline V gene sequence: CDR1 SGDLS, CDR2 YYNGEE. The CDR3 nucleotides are TGTGCCAGCAGCAATCCGGACAGGATCTATGGCTACACCTTC. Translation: CASSNPDRIYGYTF.

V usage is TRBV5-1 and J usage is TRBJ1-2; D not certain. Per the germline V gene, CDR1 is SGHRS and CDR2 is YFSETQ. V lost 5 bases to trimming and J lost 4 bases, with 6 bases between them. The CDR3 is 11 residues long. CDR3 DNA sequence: TGCGCCAGCAGGGAAGGCTATGGCTACACCTTC. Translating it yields CASREGYGYTF.

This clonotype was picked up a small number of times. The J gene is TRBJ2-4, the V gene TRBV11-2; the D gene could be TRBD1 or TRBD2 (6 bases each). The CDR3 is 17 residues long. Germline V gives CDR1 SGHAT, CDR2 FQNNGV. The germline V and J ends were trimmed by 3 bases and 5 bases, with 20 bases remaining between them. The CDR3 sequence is CASSFFPPGGGQNIQYF. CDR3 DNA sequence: TGTGCCAGCAGCTTTTTCCCCCCCGGGGGCGGCCAAAACATTCAGTACTTC.

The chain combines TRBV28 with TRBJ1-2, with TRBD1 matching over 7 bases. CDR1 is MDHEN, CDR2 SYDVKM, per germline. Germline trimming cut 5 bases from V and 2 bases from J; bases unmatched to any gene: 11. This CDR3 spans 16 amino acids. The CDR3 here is CASSPPEGARNYGYTF. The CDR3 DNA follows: TGTGCCAGCAGTCCCCCTGAGGGGGCCAGAAACTATGGCTACACCTTC.

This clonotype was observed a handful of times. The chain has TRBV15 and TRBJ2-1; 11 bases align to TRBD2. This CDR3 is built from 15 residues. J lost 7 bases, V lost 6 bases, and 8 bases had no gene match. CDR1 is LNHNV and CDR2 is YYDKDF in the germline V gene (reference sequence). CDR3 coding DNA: TGTGCCACCAGACCGGGACTAGCGGCCGGGAATGAGCAGTTCTTC. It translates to CATRPGLAAGNEQFF.

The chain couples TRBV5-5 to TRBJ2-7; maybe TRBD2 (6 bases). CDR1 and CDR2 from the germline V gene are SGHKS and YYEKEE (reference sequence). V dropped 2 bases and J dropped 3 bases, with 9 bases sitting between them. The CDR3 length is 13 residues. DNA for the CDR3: TGTGCCAGCAGCTTTTTGGGAGGCTACGAGCAGTACTTC. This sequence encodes CASSFLGGYEQYF.

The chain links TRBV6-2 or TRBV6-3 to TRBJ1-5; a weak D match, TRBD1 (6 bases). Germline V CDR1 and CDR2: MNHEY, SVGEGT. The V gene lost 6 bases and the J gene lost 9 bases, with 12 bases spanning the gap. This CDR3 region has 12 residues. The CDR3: CASSPRGVPQHF. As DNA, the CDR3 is TGTGCCAGCAGCCCGAGGGGGGTGCCCCAGCATTTT.

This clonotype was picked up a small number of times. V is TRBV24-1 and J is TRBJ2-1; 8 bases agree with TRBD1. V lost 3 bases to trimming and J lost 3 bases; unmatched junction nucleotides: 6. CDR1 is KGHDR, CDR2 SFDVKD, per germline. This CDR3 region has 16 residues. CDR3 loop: CATSDDRGSFYNEQFF. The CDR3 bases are TGTGCCACCAGTGATGACAGGGGTTCGTTCTACAATGAGCAGTTCTTC.

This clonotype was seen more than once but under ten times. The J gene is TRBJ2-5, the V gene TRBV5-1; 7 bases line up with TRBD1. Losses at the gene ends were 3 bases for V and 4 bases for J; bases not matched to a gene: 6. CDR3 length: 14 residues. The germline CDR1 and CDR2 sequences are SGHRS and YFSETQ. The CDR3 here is CASSSRGRGETQYF. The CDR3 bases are TGCGCCAGCAGCTCGAGGGGGCGTGGAGAGACCCAGTACTTC.

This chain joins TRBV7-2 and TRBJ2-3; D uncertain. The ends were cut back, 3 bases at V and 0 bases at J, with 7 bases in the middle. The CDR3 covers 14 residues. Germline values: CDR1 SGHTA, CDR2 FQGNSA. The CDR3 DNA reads TGTGCCAGCAGCTTCATTGTCAGCACAGATACGCAGTATTTT. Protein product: CASSFIVSTDTQYF.

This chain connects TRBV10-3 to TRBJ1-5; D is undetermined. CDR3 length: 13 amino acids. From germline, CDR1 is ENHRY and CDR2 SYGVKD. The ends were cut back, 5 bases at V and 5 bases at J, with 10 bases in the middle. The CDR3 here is CAISYRTDQPQHF. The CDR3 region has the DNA TGTGCCATCAGTTATAGGACCGATCAGCCCCAGCATTTT.

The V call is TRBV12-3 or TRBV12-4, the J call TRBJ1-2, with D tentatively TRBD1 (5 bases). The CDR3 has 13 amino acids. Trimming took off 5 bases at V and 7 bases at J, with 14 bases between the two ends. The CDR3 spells CASSPQEFRGYTF. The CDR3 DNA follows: TGTGCCAGCAGTCCACAGGAGTTCCGTGGCTACACCTTC.

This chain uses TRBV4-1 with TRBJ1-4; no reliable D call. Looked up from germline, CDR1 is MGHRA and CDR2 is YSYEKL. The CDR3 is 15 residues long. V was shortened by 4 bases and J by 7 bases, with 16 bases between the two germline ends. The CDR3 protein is CASSPGYLGGEKLFF. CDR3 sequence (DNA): TGCGCCAGCAGCCCCGGGTATCTAGGTGGTGAAAAACTGTTTTTT.

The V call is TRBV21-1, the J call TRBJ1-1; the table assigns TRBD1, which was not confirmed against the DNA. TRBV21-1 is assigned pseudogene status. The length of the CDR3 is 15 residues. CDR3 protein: CASSNEQGFGTEAFF. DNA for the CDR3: TGTGCCAGCAGCAATGAACAGGGGTTTGGCACTGAAGCTTTCTTT.

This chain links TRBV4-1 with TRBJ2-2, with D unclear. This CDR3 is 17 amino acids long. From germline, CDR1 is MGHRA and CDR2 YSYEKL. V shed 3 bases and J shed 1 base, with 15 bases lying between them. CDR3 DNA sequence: TGCGCCAGCAGCCACCCTTCCGGGCGGTTGAACACCGGGGAGCTGTTTTTT. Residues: CASSHPSGRLNTGELFF.

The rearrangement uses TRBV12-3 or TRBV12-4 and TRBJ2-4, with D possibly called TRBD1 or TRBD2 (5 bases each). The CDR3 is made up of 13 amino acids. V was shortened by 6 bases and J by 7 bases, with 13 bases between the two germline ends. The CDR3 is CASRLGEPNIQYF. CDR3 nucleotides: TGTGCCAGCAGGTTGGGGGAACCGAACATTCAGTACTTC.

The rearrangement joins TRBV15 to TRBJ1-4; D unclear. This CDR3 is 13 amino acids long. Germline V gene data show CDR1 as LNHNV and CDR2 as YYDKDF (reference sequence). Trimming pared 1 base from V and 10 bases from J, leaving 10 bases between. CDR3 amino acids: CATSRAGSRKLFF. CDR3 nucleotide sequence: TGTGCCACCAGCAGAGCGGGCAGCCGAAAACTGTTTTTT.

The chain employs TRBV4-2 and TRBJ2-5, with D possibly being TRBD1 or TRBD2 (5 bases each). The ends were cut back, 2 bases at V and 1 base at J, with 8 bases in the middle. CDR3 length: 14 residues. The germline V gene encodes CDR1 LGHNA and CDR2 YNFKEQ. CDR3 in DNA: TGTGCCAGCAGCCAACCGGGACCCCAAGAGACCCAGTACTTC. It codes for CASSQPGPQETQYF.

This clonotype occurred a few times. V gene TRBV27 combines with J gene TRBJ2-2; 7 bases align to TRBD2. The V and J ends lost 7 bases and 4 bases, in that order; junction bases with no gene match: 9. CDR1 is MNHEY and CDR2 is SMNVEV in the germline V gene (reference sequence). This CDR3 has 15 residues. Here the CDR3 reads CASTDGPGGTGELFF. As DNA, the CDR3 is TGTGCCAGCACTGACGGCCCGGGGGGCACCGGGGAGCTGTTTTTT.